Sequencing of this T cell receptor (beta chain) was carried out in a study of vaccination effects on CD4 cells after COVID-19. TCRdb's table, derived via immunoSEQ multiplex PCR, lists solely in-frame clones and lacks some. Of tens of thousands of clones detected, around 80% appear once; the ten largest clones hold more than 9%. In the case of this clone: As yet, its antigen is unknown.

ViraFEST expansion of antigen-specific CD4+ T cells with viral peptide pools preceded sequencing. Upon completion of about ten days in culture, CD4+ T cells were isolated. Testing of the vaccine recipients showed negative nucleocapsid antibodies and no prior SARS-CoV-2 infection. CDR3 length: 14 residues. Germline assignment: CDR1 SGHAT and CDR2 FQNNGV. With 5 bases removed from V and 6 bases from J, the gap between germline ends came to 17 bases. The chain employs TRBV11-2 and TRBJ2-7; no definite D call. The sample consisted of CD4+ T cells from PBMCs cultured with SARS-CoV-2 spike peptides, taken before COVID-19 vaccination. The source of this sequence is a human donor who received a COVID-19 vaccine. The CDR3 here is CASSPSPQRGEQYV. CDR3 in DNA: TGTGCCAGCAGCCCTAGTCCACAAAGAGGCGAGCAGTACGTC.